The next 24 T cell receptor beta chains were all read from a single sample in a study of cytomegalovirus exposure and HLA in healthy donors. Primers: 60 Vbeta forward and 13 Jbeta reverse. Measured with immunoSEQ multiplex PCR; TCRdb has only the in-frame clones, and not every one. Counted here are approximately 89,000 clones, roughly 85% occurring once; the ten biggest clones make up 6.5% to 9%. What was sequenced was PBMCs. The source of these receptors is a man aged 40-55 years in good health and CMV-seropositive.

The chain combines TRBV21-1 with TRBJ1-2. TRBV21-1 is recorded as a pseudogene. This CDR3 is 14 amino acids long. CDR3 DNA: TGTGCCAGCAGCAAATTTAGGTTCCTGAGGGGCTACACCTTC. This sequence encodes CASSKFRFLRGYTF.

The chain is built from TRBV5-1 and TRBJ1-4; D may be TRBD1 (6 bases). The CDR3 extends over 13 amino acids. Germline V gives CDR1 SGHRS, CDR2 YFSETQ. The V end was cut by 7 bases, the J end by 13 bases, with 20 bases between. The CDR3 nucleotides are TGCGCCAGCGCCCCGCCGGGGGGCGGCGTACTGTTTTTT. Translating it yields CASAPPGGGVLFF.

The V call is TRBV29-1, the J call TRBJ2-1, with TRBD2 matching over 10 bases. J lost 8 bases, V lost 3 bases, and 7 bases had no gene match. CDR3 size: 14 residues. CDR1 is SQVTM and CDR2 is ANQGSEA in the germline V gene. CDR3 sequence reads: CSVEASGSWDEQFF. The DNA of the CDR3 is TGCAGCGTTGAGGCTAGCGGGAGTTGGGATGAGCAGTTCTTC.

The rearrangement links TRBV2 to TRBJ2-3; D not resolved. CDR1 and CDR2 (germline): SNHLY, FYNNEI. The ends were cut back, 4 bases at V and 6 bases at J, with 8 bases in the middle. This CDR3 contains 12 residues. In nucleotides, the CDR3 is TGTGCCAGCAGTGGAATCAGGGATACGCAGTATTTT. This encodes CASSGIRDTQYF.

The CDR3 reads CASRTSGDNEQFF. CDR3 nucleotides: TGTGCCAGCAGGACTAGCGGGGACAATGAGCAGTTCTTC. This rearrangement joins TRBV6-1 to TRBJ2-1; 11 nucleotides agree with TRBD2. The CDR3 loop spans 13 amino acids. Germline trimming cut 6 bases from V and 5 bases from J; bases unmatched to any gene: 0. CDR1 and CDR2 from the germline V gene are MNHNS and SASEGT.

The sample holds a few counts of this clone. The rearrangement uses TRBV7-2 and TRBJ2-7; 9 bases map to TRBD1. Trimming at V came to 1 base and at J to 0 bases, leaving 10 bases not matched to a gene. CDR1 is SGHTA and CDR2 is FQGNSA in the germline V gene. This CDR3 is built from 18 residues. DNA for the CDR3: TGTGCCAGCAGCTTAGAAGGGGGACAGGGTGGGTTCTCCTACGAGCAGTACTTC. Translation: CASSLEGGQGGFSYEQYF.

V gene TRBV11-3 combines with J gene TRBJ2-1; 7 bases match TRBD2. J lost 2 bases, V lost 4 bases, and 14 bases had no gene match. This CDR3 is 18 amino acids long. Germline V lookup: CDR1 SGHNT, CDR2 YENEEA. CDR3 region: CASSSRPPLATPYNEQFF. The CDR3 nucleotides read TGTGCCAGCAGCTCACGACCACCACTAGCGACCCCCTACAATGAGCAGTTCTTC.

The gene calls are TRBV5-6 and TRBJ1-1; D unresolved. CDR3 length: 14 amino acids. Germline V gene lookup returns CDR1 SGHDT and CDR2 YYEEEE. Trimming removed 4 bases at V and 3 bases at J, with 13 bases between. The CDR3 nucleotides are TGTGCCAGCAGCCTCCCCGGGCGGGACACTGAAGCTTTCTTT. Translation gives CASSLPGRDTEAFF.

The rearrangement joins TRBV11-2 to TRBJ2-5, with D possibly TRBD2 on 6 matching bases. TRBJ2-7 matches the DNA end more closely, so the J call is doubtful. Germline CDR1 SGHAT, CDR2 FQNNGV. The CDR3 contains 13 residues. CDR3 coding DNA: TGTGCCAGCAGCCTGCTAGCGCACTACGAGCAGTACTTC. Translation gives CASSLLAHYEQYF.

The chain employs TRBV19 and TRBJ1-2; 11 nucleotides match TRBD1. With 5 bases clipped from V and 8 bases from J, the junction kept 10 bases outside the gene matches. This CDR3 contains 15 residues. Germline V lookup: CDR1 LNHDA, CDR2 SQIVND (reference sequence). CDR3 coding DNA: TGTGCCAGTAGTGATCACGGGACAGGGGGTTTCGGCTACACCTTC. It codes for CASSDHGTGGFGYTF.

This chain connects TRBV5-1 to TRBJ2-3, with TRBD1 matching 7 bases. The CDR3 is made up of 15 amino acids. Losses at the gene ends were 3 bases for V and 0 bases for J; bases not matched to a gene: 4. CDR1 and CDR2 (germline): SGHRS, YFSETQ. CDR3: CASSSAGGSTDTQYF. The CDR3 bases are TGCGCCAGCAGCTCTGCAGGGGGAAGCACAGATACGCAGTATTTT.

This clone is a singleton in its sample. This chain connects TRBV7-3 to TRBJ2-3; 11 bases align to TRBD2. With 6 bases clipped from V and 1 base from J, the junction kept 3 bases outside the gene matches. Looked up from germline, CDR1 is SGHTA and CDR2 is FQGTGA. The CDR3 is 15 amino acids. Here the CDR3 DNA reads TGTGCCAGCAGTCCGACTAGCGGGGGCACAGATACGCAGTATTTT. Protein sequence: CASSPTSGGTDTQYF.

This sequence joins TRBV7-2 and TRBJ2-3; 9 nucleotides line up with TRBD2. The CDR3 sequence is 14 residues long. J was trimmed by 4 bases and V by 5 bases; bases with no gene match: 4. Germline V gives CDR1 SGHTA, CDR2 FQGNSA. The DNA of the CDR3 is TGTGCCAGCAGCAAGGGACTAGCACCAGATACGCAGTATTTT. This translates into CASSKGLAPDTQYF. Using reference TRBV7-2 and TRBJ2-3 for the parts outside the CDR3, the full variable domain is GAGVSQSPSNKVTEKGKDVELRCDPISGHTALYWYRQSLGQGLEFLIYFQGNSAPDKSGLPSDRFSAERTGGSVSTLTIQRTQQEDSAVYLCASSKGLAPDTQYFGPGTRLTVL.

This sequence joins TRBV5-4 and TRBJ1-2; 9 bases align to TRBD1. The CDR3 runs to 15 residues. Germline CDR1 SGHNT, CDR2 YYREEE (reference sequence). Unmatched junction bases numbered 7, after V lost 3 bases and J lost 4 bases. The CDR3 sequence is CASSSIATGGYGYTF. The DNA of the CDR3 is TGTGCCAGCAGCTCCATAGCGACAGGGGGCTATGGCTACACCTTC.

This chain uses TRBV6-5 with TRBJ1-2; weak D call: TRBD1 (6 bases). V was clipped by 8 bases and J by 4 bases, with 17 bases between them. This CDR3 is built from 14 residues. Germline V CDR1 and CDR2: MNHEY, SVGAGI. CDR3 in amino acids: CASRRDNKPYGYTF. The CDR3 nucleotides read TGTGCCAGCCGCCGGGACAACAAACCCTATGGCTACACCTTC.

J is TRBJ1-2 and V is TRBV5-4; unclear D gene. V lost 0 bases to trimming and J lost 8 bases, with 14 bases between them. Germline V gives CDR1 SGHNT, CDR2 YYREEE (reference sequence). The CDR3 runs 14 residues. In DNA, the CDR3 is TGTGCCAGCAGCTTGGGACTCCAAGAAGAAGGCTACACCTTC. It codes for CASSLGLQEEGYTF.

V is TRBV5-1 and J is TRBJ1-6, with 9 nucleotides matching TRBD1. Trimming cost V 5 bases and J 12 bases; bases outside gene matches: 9. From germline, CDR1 is SGHRS and CDR2 YFSETQ. The CDR3 has 14 amino acids. CDR3 loop: CASRPTGGAEPLHF. DNA for the CDR3: TGCGCCAGCAGACCAACAGGGGGCGCGGAACCCCTCCACTTT.

The J gene is TRBJ1-2, the V gene TRBV11-2; D unclear. This CDR3 comprises 13 residues. V was cut by 0 bases and J by 8 bases, with 10 bases left in between. Germline CDR1 and CDR2: SGHAT and FQNNGV. The CDR3 nucleotides read TGTGCCAGCAGCTTAGATCACGGGGAAGGCTACACCTTC. Translation: CASSLDHGEGYTF.

The V and J genes are TRBV5-1 and TRBJ2-3; possibly TRBD1 for D (6 bases). The V end was cut by 0 bases, the J end by 3 bases, with 14 bases between. CDR3 length equals 16 residues. CDR1 and CDR2 (germline): SGHRS, YFSETQ. The chain's CDR3 is CASSLEVRGSTDTQYF. The CDR3 region has the DNA TGCGCCAGCAGCTTGGAGGTCAGGGGATCGACAGATACGCAGTATTTT.

The rearrangement links TRBV5-8 to TRBJ2-7; the match to TRBD2 covers 9 bases. Germline CDR1 is SGHTS and CDR2 is YDEGEE. After removal of 1 base from V and 5 bases from J, the junction contained 10 bases not matched to a gene. CDR3 length: 16 residues. The chain's CDR3 is CASSLLTSGYIDEQYF. In DNA, the CDR3 is TGTGCCAGCAGCTTGCTGACTAGCGGCTACATCGACGAGCAGTACTTC.

The gene calls are TRBV6-6 and TRBJ1-2, with TRBD1 identical over 8 bases. J was trimmed by 3 bases and V by 7 bases; bases with no gene match: 4. The CDR3 covers 13 residues. Germline V lookup: CDR1 MNHNY, CDR2 SVGAGI (reference sequence). The CDR3 DNA reads TGTGCCAGCAACCCGACAGGGGACTATGGCTACACCTTC. It translates to CASNPTGDYGYTF.

The sample holds a few counts of this clone. The CDR3 sequence: CASRRGMGSQPQHF. In DNA form, the CDR3 reads TGTGCCAGCCGGAGGGGAATGGGTTCTCAGCCCCAGCATTTT. The chain has TRBV6-5 and TRBJ1-5; perhaps TRBD1 as D (5 bases). V gave up 8 bases and J gave up 6 bases, with 17 bases separating them. In germline, CDR1 is MNHEY, CDR2 SVGAGI. The CDR3 totals 14 residues.

Comments on this clone: One end of the junction fails to match germline, which may point to a read error. The rearrangement links TRBV7-7 to TRBJ2-5, with no clear D. Germline V gene data show CDR1 as SSHAT and CDR2 as FNYEAQ (reference sequence). The CDR3 is made up of 13 amino acids. The CDR3 coding sequence is TGTGCTAGCAGCTTAGCCCCCGAGGAGACCCAGTACTTC. It encodes CASSLAPEETQYF.

The chain joins TRBV19 to TRBJ1-6, with unresolved D. This CDR3 is 15 amino acids long. Trimming took off 0 bases at V and 0 bases at J, with 3 bases between the two ends. CDR1 is LNHDA, CDR2 SQIVND, per germline (reference sequence). The CDR3 DNA reads as TGTGCCAGTAGTATAGACAGCTCCTATAATTCACCCCTCCACTTT. It encodes CASSIDSSYNSPLHF.